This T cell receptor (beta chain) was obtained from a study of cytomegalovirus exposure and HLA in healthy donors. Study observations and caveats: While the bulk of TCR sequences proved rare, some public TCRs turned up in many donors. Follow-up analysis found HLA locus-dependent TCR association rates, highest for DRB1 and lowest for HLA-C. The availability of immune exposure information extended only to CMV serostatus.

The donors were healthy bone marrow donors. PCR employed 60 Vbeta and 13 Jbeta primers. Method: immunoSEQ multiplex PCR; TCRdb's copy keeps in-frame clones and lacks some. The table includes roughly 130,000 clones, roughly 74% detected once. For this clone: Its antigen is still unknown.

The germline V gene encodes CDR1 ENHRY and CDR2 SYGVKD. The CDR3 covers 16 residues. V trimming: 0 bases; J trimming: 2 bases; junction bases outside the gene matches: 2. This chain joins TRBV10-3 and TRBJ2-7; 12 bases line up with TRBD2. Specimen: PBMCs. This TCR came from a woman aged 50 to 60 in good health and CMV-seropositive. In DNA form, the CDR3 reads TGTGCCATCAGTGAGTCGACTAGCGGGGGACCCTACGAGCAGTACTTC. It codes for CAISESTSGGPYEQYF.